This TCR beta chain was retrieved from a study of cytomegalovirus exposure and HLA in healthy donors. Study conclusions and caveats: Available immune exposure information covered CMV serostatus only. The majority of TCR sequences were rare, yet some public TCRs appeared in many donors. Common viral pathogens seemed to be connected with several of the most significant clusters, according to a later analysis.

Notes on this clone: Its cognate antigen is unknown.

The CDR3 covers 15 residues. Germline CDR1 SGHRS, CDR2 YFSETQ. V shed 4 bases and J shed 3 bases, with 13 bases lying between them. PCR amplification relied on 60 Vbeta primers (plus 13 Jbeta primers). The table came from immunoSEQ multiplex PCR; TCRdb's copy has only in-frame clones and leaves some out. The data show some 140,000 clones, 60% to 80% seen once. The sequenced sample was PBMCs. This sequence joins TRBV5-1 and TRBJ1-4, with D hard to call. The source is a man aged 25-45 years in good health and CMV-seropositive. In DNA form, the CDR3 reads TGCGCCAGCAGCCCCTCCCCTCGGGCTAATGAAAAACTGTTTTTT. This codes for CASSPSPRANEKLFF.